Listed below are T cell receptor beta chains from one sample, sequenced in a study of identical twins. TCRdb called the 5' RACE reads again in MiXCR, with one record for every CDR3 protein. The repertoire holds roughly 1.6 million distinct CDR3 sequences, about 30% seen once, with 0.27% in the top ten. The specimen was cord blood. The receptors stem from a newborn girl in good health. CDR3s include the opening cysteine and the closing phenylalanine or tryptophan. A D gene is named only where the DNA matches it firmly. Part of the rows lack a size; the others show once, few, many or a class for expanded clones.

D,size,length,J,V,CDR3,DNA
TRBD2,NA,15,TRBJ2-1,TRBV12-3/TRBV12-4,CTSSPTSGSYNEQFF,TGTACCAGCAGTCCGACTAGCGGCTCCTACAATGAGCAGTTCTTC
NA,many,14,TRBJ1-2,TRBV6-1,CASSEAGGYYGYTF,TGTGCCAGCAGTGAAGCGGGCGGCTACTATGGCTACACCTTC
TRBD1,NA,15,TRBJ2-4,TRBV7-2,CASSLGTGGIDIQYF,TGTGCCAGCAGCCTTGGGACAGGGGGCATCGACATTCAGTACTTC
TRBD1,NA,16,TRBJ2-7,TRBV25-1,CASSALPRDRPSEQYF,TGTGCCAGCAGTGCCCTCCCCCGGGACAGGCCCTCCGAGCAGTACTTC
TRBD1,many,13,TRBJ2-7,TRBV10-3,CAISQTTGYEQYF,TGTGCCATCAGTCAAACGACAGGGTACGAGCAGTACTTC
TRBD2,few,17,TRBJ2-1,TRBV5-1,CASSSRLAGDIGGEQFF,TGCGCCAGCAGCTCCCGACTAGCGGGGGATATAGGCGGTGAGCAGTTCTTC
NA,NA,14,TRBJ1-5,TRBV20-1,CSAPTLDRNQPQHF,TGCAGTGCCCCTACATTGGACCGAAATCAGCCCCAGCATTTT
NA,NA,15,TRBJ1-4,TRBV6-6,CASSYIGPTGEKLFF,TGTGCCAGCAGTTACATCGGACCAACGGGGGAAAAACTGTTTTTT
TRBD2,NA,15,TRBJ2-1,TRBV11-2,CASSFPGGRVQEQFF,TGTGCCAGCAGCTTTCCCGGGGGGAGGGTACAGGAGCAGTTCTTC
TRBD2,NA,13,TRBJ2-5,TRBV25-1,CASSEWGGNEQYF,TGTGCCAGCAGTGAATGGGGGGGAAATGAGCAGTACTTC
NA,NA,15,TRBJ1-4,TRBV5-6,CASSLLRGPEEKLFF,TGTGCCAGCAGCTTGCTGCGGGGCCCCGAGGAAAAACTGTTTTTT
TRBD1,NA,14,TRBJ2-7,TRBV20-1,CSATTRDRPYEQYF,TGCAGTGCTACAACTAGGGACAGGCCCTACGAGCAGTACTTC
NA,NA,15,TRBJ2-7,TRBV10-3,CAISDYPDFTYEQYF,TGTGCCATCAGTGATTACCCGGACTTTACCTACGAGCAGTACTTC
TRBD1,few,16,TRBJ1-6,TRBV28,CATLAGTGKLRSPLHF,TGTGCCACCTTAGCCGGGACAGGAAAATTACGGTCACCCCTCCACTTT
NA,NA,13,TRBJ2-1,TRBV5-1,CASSSSSYDEQFF,TGCGCCAGCAGCTCTAGCTCCTACGATGAGCAGTTCTTC
TRBD1,many,14,TRBJ2-3,TRBV12-3/TRBV12-4,CASSPRTGADTQYF,TGTGCCAGCAGTCCTAGGACAGGGGCAGATACGCAGTATTTT
TRBD1,NA,13,TRBJ1-2,TRBV12-3/TRBV12-4,CASSPGTGRGYTF,TGTGCCAGCAGTCCGGGGACAGGGCGCGGCTACACCTTC
NA,few,11,TRBJ1-5,TRBV20-1,CSARENQPQHF,TGCAGTGCCAGGGAAAATCAGCCCCAGCATTTT
NA,NA,17,TRBJ2-1,TRBV12-3/TRBV12-4,CASSFLWGQRLYNEQFF,TGTGCCAGCAGTTTTCTTTGGGGGCAAAGGCTTTACAATGAGCAGTTCTTC
NA,NA,14,TRBJ1-5,TRBV7-8,CASSLRDRGQPQHF,TGTGCCAGCAGCCTCAGGGATCGCGGTCAGCCCCAGCATTTT
NA,NA,15,TRBJ2-3,TRBV20-1,CSARFGTGGTDTQYF,TGCAGTGCTAGGTTCGGTACGGGAGGCACAGATACGCAGTATTTT
TRBD1,NA,13,TRBJ1-1,TRBV20-1,CSAKRTGSPEAFF,TGCAGTGCTAAGCGGACAGGGAGCCCTGAAGCTTTCTTT
NA,NA,16,TRBJ2-7,TRBV4-1,CASSPVLGTERYEQYF,TGCGCCAGCAGCCCCGTACTGGGGACCGAACGCTACGAGCAGTACTTC
NA,NA,14,TRBJ1-4,TRBV4-2,CASSQADSNEKLFF,TGTGCCAGCAGCCAGGCCGACAGTAATGAAAAACTGTTTTTT
NA,few,11,TRBJ2-7,TRBV20-1,CSASSTYEQYF,TGCAGTGCTTCCTCTACTTACGAGCAGTACTTC
NA,NA,15,TRBJ1-4,TRBV25-1,CASSEYGTTNEKLFF,TGTGCCAGCAGTGAATATGGGACAACTAATGAAAAACTGTTTTTT
TRBD1,NA,14,TRBJ1-1,TRBV7-2,CASSLTQGGTEAFF,TGTGCCAGCAGCTTAACACAGGGGGGAACTGAAGCTTTCTTT
TRBD2,NA,15,TRBJ2-1,TRBV6-1,CASSVLAVSYNEQFF,TGTGCCAGCAGTGTACTAGCGGTATCTTACAATGAGCAGTTCTTC
TRBD1,NA,14,TRBJ1-2,TRBV6-1,CASSEPARGDGYTF,TGTGCCAGCAGTGAACCCGCCAGGGGGGATGGCTACACCTTC
NA,NA,15,TRBJ2-3,TRBV7-2,CASSTSGFSTDTQYF,TGTGCCAGCAGCACCAGCGGGTTTAGCACAGATACGCAGTATTTT
NA,NA,17,TRBJ2-3,TRBV5-4,CASSRSPSIDSTDTQYF,TGTGCCAGCAGCCGGAGCCCAAGCATTGATAGCACAGATACGCAGTATTTT
TRBD1,few,16,TRBJ2-3,TRBV6-5,CASSQRTGTGTDTQYF,TGTGCCAGCAGTCAACGGACAGGGACGGGCACAGATACGCAGTATTTT
TRBD1,NA,11,TRBJ1-2,TRBV20-1,CSARQGVGYTF,TGCAGTGCTAGACAGGGGGTTGGCTACACCTTC
NA,NA,13,TRBJ1-4,TRBV4-2,CASSPKFGEKLFF,TGTGCCAGCAGCCCTAAGTTTGGGGAAAAACTGTTTTTT
NA,NA,18,TRBJ1-5,TRBV21-1,CASSKVGRRAISNQPQHF,TGTGCCAGCAGCAAAGTGGGAAGGAGGGCAATAAGCAATCAGCCCCAGCATTTT
TRBD1,NA,15,TRBJ1-1,TRBV5-1,CASSYTGGLNTEAFF,TGCGCCAGCAGTTATACAGGGGGCCTGAACACTGAAGCTTTCTTT
NA,NA,11,TRBJ1-1,TRBV2,CAGVERTEAFF,TGTGCCGGTGTCGAGCGAACTGAAGCTTTCTTT
NA,NA,15,TRBJ1-2,TRBV10-3,CAISEAGDGSYGYTF,TGTGCCATCAGTGAGGCGGGGGATGGAAGCTATGGCTACACCTTC
TRBD2,many,13,TRBJ2-1,TRBV12-3/TRBV12-4,CASTSGSYNEQFF,TGTGCCAGCACTAGCGGCTCCTACAATGAGCAGTTCTTC
NA,NA,14,TRBJ1-1,TRBV4-1,CASSQVGKGTEAFF,TGCGCCAGCAGCCAAGTGGGGAAGGGCACTGAAGCTTTCTTT
TRBD2,NA,17,TRBJ2-1,TRBV9,CASSVDIRTSGGNEQFF,TGTGCCAGCAGCGTAGATATCCGGACTAGCGGGGGGAATGAGCAGTTCTTC
NA,NA,11,TRBJ1-2,TRBV12-3/TRBV12-4,CASGLTGGYTF,TGTGCCAGCGGATTGACAGGTGGCTACACCTTC
TRBD1,few,15,TRBJ2-5,TRBV12-3/TRBV12-4,CASSLGQGGWKTQYF,TGTGCCAGCAGTTTGGGACAGGGGGGTTGGAAGACCCAGTACTTC
NA,few,14,TRBJ1-5,TRBV5-5,CASSLRISDQPQHF,TGTGCCAGCAGCTTGAGGATTAGTGATCAGCCCCAGCATTTT
NA,NA,13,TRBJ1-2,TRBV20-1,CSARAGRNYGYTF,TGCAGTGCTAGAGCAGGGAGAAACTATGGCTACACCTTC
NA,NA,15,TRBJ2-5,TRBV4-2,CASSGRTSGDNEQYF,TGTGCCAGCAGCGGCCGGACTAGTGGGGACAATGAGCAGTACTTC
TRBD2,NA,13,TRBJ2-1,TRBV18,CASSRTSAYEQFF,TGTGCCAGCTCCCGGACTAGTGCCTACGAGCAGTTCTTC
TRBD2,NA,14,TRBJ2-3,TRBV13,CASSLLAAVYTQSF,TGTGCCAGCAGTCTACTAGCGGCGGTATATACGCAGTCTTTT
NA,NA,13,TRBJ2-7,TRBV5-1,CASNSLASYEQYF,TGCGCCAGCAATTCGCTAGCGTCATACGAGCAGTACTTC
TRBD1,NA,14,TRBJ2-7,TRBV2,CASSEVPGGYEQYF,TGTGCCAGCAGTGAAGTACCAGGGGGCTACGAGCAGTACTTC
NA,few,11,TRBJ1-5,TRBV12-5,CASGFHQPQHF,TGTGCTAGTGGTTTTCATCAGCCCCAGCATTTT
TRBD1,NA,15,TRBJ1-1,TRBV7-9,CASSYRDRDNTEAFF,TGTGCCAGCAGCTACCGGGACAGGGACAACACTGAAGCTTTCTTT
NA,NA,14,TRBJ2-7,TRBV12-3/TRBV12-4,CASSFWDLSYEQYF,TGTGCCAGCAGTTTTTGGGACCTTTCTTACGAGCAGTACTTC
NA,few,16,TRBJ1-4,TRBV6-5,CASSYSEASANEKLFF,TGTGCCAGCAGTTACTCAGAGGCTTCAGCTAATGAAAAACTGTTTTTT
NA,NA,16,TRBJ1-2,TRBV6-1,CASSEAFQGWGYGYTF,TGTGCCAGCAGTGAAGCGTTTCAGGGCTGGGGCTATGGCTACACCTTC